This is a list of T cell receptor beta chains from one sample in a study of T cell clusters in autoimmune cytopenias. TCRdb processed the multiplex PCR reads again and assigns one entry to each CDR3 protein, with no DNA. This sample's table reports thousands of distinct CDR3 sequences. The sequenced material came from peripheral blood. The source of these receptors is a human donor with an autoimmune cytopenia or autoimmune hepatitis (not recorded which). Both conserved end residues are part of each CDR3. Clone size appears in some rows only: once, few, many, or a class for an expanded clone.

v_call	clone_size	j_call	cdr3_aa
TRBV9	NA	TRBJ1-3	CASSATGQGGGNTIYF
TRBV7-2	medium-sized	TRBJ2-3	CASSLTSGGAGDTQYF
TRBV12-3/TRBV12-4	medium-sized	TRBJ2-1	CASSLVGQGEQFF
TRBV5-1	NA	TRBJ1-2	CASSSPGGGLYGYTF
TRBV6-6	medium-sized	TRBJ1-5	CASSYGGGNQPQHF
TRBV20-1	NA	TRBJ1-1	CSAINGGGVVSEAFF
TRBV28	NA	TRBJ1-2	CASRGRGRNYGYTF
TRBV6-2/TRBV6-3	medium-sized	TRBJ2-7	CASTIQGRIAYEQYF
TRBV20-1	medium-sized	TRBJ1-1	CSARDVNTEAFF
TRBV12-3/TRBV12-4	medium-sized	TRBJ1-5	CASSFRTGQPQHF
TRBV14	medium-sized	TRBJ1-2	CASSQDPTRAPYGYTF
TRBV7-2	medium-sized	TRBJ2-1	CASSRAGGLDEQFF
TRBV2	NA	TRBJ1-4	CASSALQGVGNEKLFF
TRBV5-6	medium-sized	TRBJ2-3	CASSPVGTSGGPGTDTQYF
TRBV6-2/TRBV6-3	NA	TRBJ2-5	CASSLTSGGIETQYF
TRBV6-5	large	TRBJ2-3	CASQTGEDTQYF
TRBV12-5	medium-sized	TRBJ1-5	CASGSDINQPQHF
TRBV18	large	TRBJ2-2	CASSSGTGFTGELFF
TRBV6-1	medium-sized	TRBJ1-1	CASRDPWGDISTEAFF
TRBV5-5	large	TRBJ2-3	CASSLKTDTQYF
TRBV5-6	medium-sized	TRBJ1-2	CASAGTGGAYGYTF
TRBV11-2	NA	TRBJ2-3	CASSSRQALPTDTQYF
TRBV20-1	NA	TRBJ2-7	CSAGDRVSYEQYF
TRBV27	large	TRBJ2-1	CASSILAGAYNEQFF
TRBV6-4	large	TRBJ2-3	CASSDSSTSGGQDTQYF
TRBV12-3/TRBV12-4	medium-sized	TRBJ1-1	CASSLNTGNTEAFF
TRBV14	medium-sized	TRBJ2-3	CASSRGLGGTDTQYF
TRBV10-2	NA	TRBJ1-4	CASSEGKRNEKLFF
TRBV6-2/TRBV6-3	medium-sized	TRBJ1-5	CASGGPDNSNQPQHF
TRBV20-1	NA	TRBJ1-1	CSAEDRGRAANTEAFF
TRBV6-1	medium-sized	TRBJ2-5	CASSETPTGEGETQYF
TRBV6-1	NA	TRBJ1-1	CASSEFGTGAVVTEAFF
TRBV20-1	medium-sized	TRBJ1-2	CSVRTENYGYTF
TRBV7-9	NA	TRBJ2-5	CASSLDGNQETQYF
TRBV19	medium-sized	TRBJ1-1	CASRNPRISTGTEAFF
TRBV19	NA	TRBJ1-5	CASSSRTGTGVAGQPQHF
TRBV24-1	medium-sized	TRBJ1-5	CATSDPLGPQHF
TRBV28	medium-sized	TRBJ1-5	CASSSLNQPQHF
TRBV20-1	NA	TRBJ2-7	CSARDGGGHYEQYF
TRBV15	medium-sized	TRBJ1-1	CATSRDWGTGTPEAFF
TRBV5-6	medium-sized	TRBJ1-2	CASSFLAGTNYGYTF